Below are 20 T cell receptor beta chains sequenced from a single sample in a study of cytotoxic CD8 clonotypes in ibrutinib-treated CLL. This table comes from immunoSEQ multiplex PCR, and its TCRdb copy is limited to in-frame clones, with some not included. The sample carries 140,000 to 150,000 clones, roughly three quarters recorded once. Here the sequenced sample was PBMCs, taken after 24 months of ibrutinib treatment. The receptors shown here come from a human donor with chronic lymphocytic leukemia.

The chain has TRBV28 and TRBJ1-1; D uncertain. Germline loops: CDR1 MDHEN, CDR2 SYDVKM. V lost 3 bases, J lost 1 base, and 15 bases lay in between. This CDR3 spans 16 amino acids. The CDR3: CASSFGFVWENTEAFF. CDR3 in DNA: TGTGCCAGCAGTTTCGGGTTCGTCTGGGAGAACACTGAAGCTTTCTTT. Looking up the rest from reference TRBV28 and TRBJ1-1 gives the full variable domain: DVKVTQSSRYLVKRTGEKVFLECVQDMDHENMFWYRQDPGLGLRLIYFSYDVKMKEKGDIPEGYSVSREKKERFSLILESASTNQTSMYLCASSFGFVWENTEAFFGQGTRLTVV.

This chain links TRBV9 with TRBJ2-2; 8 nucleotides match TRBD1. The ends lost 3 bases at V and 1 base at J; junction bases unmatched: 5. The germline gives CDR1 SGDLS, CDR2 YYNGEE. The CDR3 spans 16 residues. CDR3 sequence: CASSGQGQGNTGELFF. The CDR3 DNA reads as TGTGCCAGCAGCGGCCAAGGACAGGGGAACACCGGGGAGCTGTTTTTT.

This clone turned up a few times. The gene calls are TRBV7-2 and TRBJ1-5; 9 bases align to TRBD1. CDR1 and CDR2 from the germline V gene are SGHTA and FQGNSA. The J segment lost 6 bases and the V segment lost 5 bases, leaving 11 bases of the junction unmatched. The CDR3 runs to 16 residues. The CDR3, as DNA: TGTGCCAGCAGCCCCTCCGGGACAGGGACTTCTCAGCCCCAGCATTTT. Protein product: CASSPSGTGTSQPQHF.

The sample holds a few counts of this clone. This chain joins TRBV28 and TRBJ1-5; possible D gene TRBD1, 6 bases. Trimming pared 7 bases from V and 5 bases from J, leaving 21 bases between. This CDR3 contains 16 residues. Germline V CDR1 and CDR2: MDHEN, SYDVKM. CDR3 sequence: CASTSPTGLGDQPQHF. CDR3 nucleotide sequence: TGTGCCAGCACCTCCCCCACAGGGTTGGGGGATCAGCCCCAGCATTTT.

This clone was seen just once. DNA for the CDR3: TGTGCCAGCAGCACCTACGGTCAAGAGACCCAGTACTTC. It specifies CASSTYGQETQYF. J is TRBJ2-5 and V is TRBV7-9; no firm D call. Germline values: CDR1 SEHNR, CDR2 FQNEAQ (reference sequence). V gave up 5 bases and J gave up 2 bases, with 9 bases separating them. The length of the CDR3 is 13 residues.

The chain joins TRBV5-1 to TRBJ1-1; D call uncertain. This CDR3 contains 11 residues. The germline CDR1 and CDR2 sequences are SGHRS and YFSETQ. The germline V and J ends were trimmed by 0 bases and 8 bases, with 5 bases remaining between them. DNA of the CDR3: TGCGCCAGCAGCTTGGGCGGGGAAGCTTTCTTT. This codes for CASSLGGEAFF.

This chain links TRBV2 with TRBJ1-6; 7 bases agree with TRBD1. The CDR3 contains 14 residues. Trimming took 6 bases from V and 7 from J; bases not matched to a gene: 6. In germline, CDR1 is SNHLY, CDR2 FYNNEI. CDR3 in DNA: TGTGCCAGCAGAACGACAGGGCTGAATTCACCCCTCCACTTT. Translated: CASRTTGLNSPLHF.

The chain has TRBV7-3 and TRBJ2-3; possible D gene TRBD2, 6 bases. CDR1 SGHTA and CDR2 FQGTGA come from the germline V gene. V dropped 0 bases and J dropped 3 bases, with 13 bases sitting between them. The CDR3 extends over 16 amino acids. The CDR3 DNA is TGTGCCAGCAGCTTAACGCCGGGGGTTGGTACAGATACGCAGTATTTT. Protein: CASSLTPGVGTDTQYF.

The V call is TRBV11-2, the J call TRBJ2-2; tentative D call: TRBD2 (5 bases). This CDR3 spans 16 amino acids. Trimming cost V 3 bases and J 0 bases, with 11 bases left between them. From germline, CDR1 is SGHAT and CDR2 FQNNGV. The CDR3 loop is CASSFRVSANTGELFF. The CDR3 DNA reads TGTGCCAGCAGCTTTCGGGTTAGCGCGAACACCGGGGAGCTGTTTTTT.

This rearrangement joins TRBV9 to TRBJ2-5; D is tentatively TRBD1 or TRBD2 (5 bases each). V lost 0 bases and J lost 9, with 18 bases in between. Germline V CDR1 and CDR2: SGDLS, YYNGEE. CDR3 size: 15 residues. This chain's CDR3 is CASSVAGTAGGAQYF. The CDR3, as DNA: TGTGCCAGCAGCGTAGCGGGGACGGCCGGTGGGGCCCAGTACTTC.

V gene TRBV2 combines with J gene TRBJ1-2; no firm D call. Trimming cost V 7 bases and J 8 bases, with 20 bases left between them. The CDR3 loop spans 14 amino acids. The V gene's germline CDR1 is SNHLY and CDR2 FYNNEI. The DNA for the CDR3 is TGTGCCAGCACCGGTAGAGCAGTCGTGAGGGGCTACACCTTC. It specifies CASTGRAVVRGYTF.

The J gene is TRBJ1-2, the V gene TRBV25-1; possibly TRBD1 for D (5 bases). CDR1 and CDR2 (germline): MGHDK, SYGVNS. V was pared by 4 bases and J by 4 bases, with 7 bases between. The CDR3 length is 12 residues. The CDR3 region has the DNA TGTGCCAGCAGTGGGGACCTCTATGGCTACACCTTC. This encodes CASSGDLYGYTF.

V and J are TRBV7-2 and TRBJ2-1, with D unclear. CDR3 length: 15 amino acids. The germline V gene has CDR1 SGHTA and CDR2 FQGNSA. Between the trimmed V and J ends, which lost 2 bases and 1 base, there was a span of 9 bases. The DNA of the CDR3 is TGTGCCAGCAGCTTAAATCCTAATTCCTACAATGAGCAGTTCTTC. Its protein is CASSLNPNSYNEQFF.

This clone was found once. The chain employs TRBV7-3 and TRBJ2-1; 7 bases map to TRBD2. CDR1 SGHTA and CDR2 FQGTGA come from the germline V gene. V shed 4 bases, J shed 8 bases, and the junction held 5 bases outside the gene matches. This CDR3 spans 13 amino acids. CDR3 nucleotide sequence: TGTGCCAGCAGCTCCGGGACTAAAGATGAGCAGTTCTTC. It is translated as CASSSGTKDEQFF.

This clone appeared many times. As DNA, the CDR3 is TGCGCCAGCAGCCAAGTTTCCGGGGGGCACACAGATACGCAGTATTTT. Translation gives CASSQVSGGHTDTQYF. The chain combines TRBV4-3 with TRBJ2-3, with a possible D match to TRBD2 (7 bases). The ends were cut back, 1 base at V and 2 bases at J, with 13 bases in the middle. The CDR3 runs to 16 residues. The V gene's germline CDR1 is LGHNA and CDR2 YSLEER.

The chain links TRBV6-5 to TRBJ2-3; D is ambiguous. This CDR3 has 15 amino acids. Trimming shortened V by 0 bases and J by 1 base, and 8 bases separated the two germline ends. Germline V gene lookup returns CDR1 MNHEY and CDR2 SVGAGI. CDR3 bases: TGTGCCAGCAGTTACTCGGCAGCTGGCACAGATACGCAGTATTTT. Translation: CASSYSAAGTDTQYF.

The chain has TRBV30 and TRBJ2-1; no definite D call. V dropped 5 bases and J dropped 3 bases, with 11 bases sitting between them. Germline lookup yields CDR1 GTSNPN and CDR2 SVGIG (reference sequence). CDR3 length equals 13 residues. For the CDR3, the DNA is TGTGCCTGGGCGGTGGGAATCTACAATGAGCAGTTCTTC. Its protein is CAWAVGIYNEQFF.

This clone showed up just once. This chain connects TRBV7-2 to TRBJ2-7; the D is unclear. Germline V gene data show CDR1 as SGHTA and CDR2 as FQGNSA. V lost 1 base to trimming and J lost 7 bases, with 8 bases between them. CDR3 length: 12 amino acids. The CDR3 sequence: CASSLGPREQYF. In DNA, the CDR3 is TGTGCCAGCAGCTTAGGGCCGCGTGAGCAGTACTTC.

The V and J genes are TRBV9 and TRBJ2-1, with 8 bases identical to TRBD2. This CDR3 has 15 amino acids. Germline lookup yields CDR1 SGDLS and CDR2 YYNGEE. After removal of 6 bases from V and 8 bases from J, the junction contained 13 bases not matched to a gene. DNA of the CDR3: TGTGCCAGCACCCGAGCCGGGACTAGTAACCATGAGCAGTTCTTC. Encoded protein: CASTRAGTSNHEQFF.

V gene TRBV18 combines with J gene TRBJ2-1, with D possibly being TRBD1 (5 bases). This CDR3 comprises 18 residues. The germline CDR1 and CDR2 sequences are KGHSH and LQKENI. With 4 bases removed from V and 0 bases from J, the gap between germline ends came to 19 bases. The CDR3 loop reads CASSRNGLGASSYNEQFF. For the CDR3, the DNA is TGTGCCAGCTCACGAAACGGGCTTGGGGCCTCCTCCTACAATGAGCAGTTCTTC.